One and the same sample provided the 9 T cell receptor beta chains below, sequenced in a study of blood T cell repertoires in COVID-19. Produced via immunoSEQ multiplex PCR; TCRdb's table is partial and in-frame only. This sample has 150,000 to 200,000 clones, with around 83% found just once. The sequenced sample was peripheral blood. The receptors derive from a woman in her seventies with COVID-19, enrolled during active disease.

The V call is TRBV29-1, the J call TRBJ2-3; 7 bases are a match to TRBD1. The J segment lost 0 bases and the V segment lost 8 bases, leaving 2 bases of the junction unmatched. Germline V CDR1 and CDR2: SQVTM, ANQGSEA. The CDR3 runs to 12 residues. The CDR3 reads CSMGQSTDTQYF. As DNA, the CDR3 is TGCAGCATGGGACAGAGCACAGATACGCAGTATTTT.

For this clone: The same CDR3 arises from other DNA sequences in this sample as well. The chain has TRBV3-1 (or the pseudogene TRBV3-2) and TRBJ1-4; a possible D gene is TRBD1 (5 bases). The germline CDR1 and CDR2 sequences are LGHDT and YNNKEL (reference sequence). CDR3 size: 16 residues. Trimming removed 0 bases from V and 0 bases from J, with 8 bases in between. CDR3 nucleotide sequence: TGTGCCAGCAGCCAAGATGAAGGGGCAACTAATGAAAAACTGTTTTTT. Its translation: CASSQDEGATNEKLFF.

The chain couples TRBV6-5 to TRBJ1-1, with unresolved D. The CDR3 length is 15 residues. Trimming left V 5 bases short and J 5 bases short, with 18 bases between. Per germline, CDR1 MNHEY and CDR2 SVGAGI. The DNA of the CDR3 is TGTGCCAGCAGTCCTCCGACACCCGGTAGGACTGAAGCTTTCTTT. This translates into CASSPPTPGRTEAFF.

CDR3 nucleotides: TGTGCCTGGAGTGTAGTCAGGGTCTTGGACCCCTTCTATGGCTACACCTTC. It encodes CAWSVVRVLDPFYGYTF. The chain is built from TRBV30 and TRBJ1-2, with TRBD1 as a possible D gene (5 bases). Trimming left V 0 bases short and J 4 bases short, with 21 bases between. The CDR3 contains 17 residues. From germline, CDR1 is GTSNPN and CDR2 SVGIG (reference sequence). The whole variable domain, remainder taken from reference TRBV30 and TRBJ1-2, is SQTIHQWPATLVQPVGSPLSLECTVEGTSNPNLYWYRQAAGRGLQLLFYSVGIGQISSEVPQNLSASRPQDRQFILSSKKLLLSDSGFYLCAWSVVRVLDPFYGYTFGSGTRLTVV.

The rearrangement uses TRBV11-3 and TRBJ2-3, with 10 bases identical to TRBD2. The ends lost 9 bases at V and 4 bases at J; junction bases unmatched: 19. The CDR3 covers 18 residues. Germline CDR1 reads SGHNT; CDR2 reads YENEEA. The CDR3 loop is CASSASGRRTFPPDTQYF. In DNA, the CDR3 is TGTGCCAGTTCCGCTAGCGGGAGAAGAACATTTCCTCCAGATACGCAGTATTTT.

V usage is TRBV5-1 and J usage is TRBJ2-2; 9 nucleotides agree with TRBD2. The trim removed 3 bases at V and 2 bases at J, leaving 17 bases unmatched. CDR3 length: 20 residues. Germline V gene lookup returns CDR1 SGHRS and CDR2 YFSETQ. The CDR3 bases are TGCGCCAGCAGCTCCTTATGGGGGGACCGACTAGCGGCCAACACCGGGGAGCTGTTTTTT. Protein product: CASSSLWGDRLAANTGELFF.

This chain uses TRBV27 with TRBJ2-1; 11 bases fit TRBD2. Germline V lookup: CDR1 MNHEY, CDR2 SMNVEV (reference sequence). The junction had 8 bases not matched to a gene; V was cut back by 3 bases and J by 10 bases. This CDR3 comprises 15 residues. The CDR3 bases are TGTGCCAGCAGTTTTGCGGGACTAGCGGCCCAAGAGCAGTTCTTC. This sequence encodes CASSFAGLAAQEQFF.

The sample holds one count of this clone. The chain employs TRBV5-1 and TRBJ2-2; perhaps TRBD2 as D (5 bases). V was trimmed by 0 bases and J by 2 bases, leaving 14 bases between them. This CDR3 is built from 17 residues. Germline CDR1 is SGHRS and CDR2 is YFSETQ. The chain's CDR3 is CASSLAGVAANTGELFF. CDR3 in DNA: TGCGCCAGCAGCTTGGCCGGGGTAGCAGCCAACACCGGGGAGCTGTTTTTT.

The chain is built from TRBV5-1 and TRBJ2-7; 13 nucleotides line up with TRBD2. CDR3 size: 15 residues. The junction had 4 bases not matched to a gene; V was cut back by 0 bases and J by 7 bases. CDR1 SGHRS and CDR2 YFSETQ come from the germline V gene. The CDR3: CASSLAGLAGEEQYF. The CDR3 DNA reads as TGCGCCAGCAGCTTGGCAGGACTAGCGGGAGAGGAGCAGTACTTC.